Presented here are 6 T cell receptor beta chains from one specimen sequenced in a study of blood T cell repertoires in COVID-19. Sequenced by immunoSEQ multiplex PCR; TCRdb stores in-frame clones only, minus some. The sample comprises 100,000 to 150,000 clones, around 88% of which are singletons, and 5.9% rests with the top ten. Sequences were obtained from peripheral blood. The receptor set was obtained from a man older than 75 with active or convalescent COVID-19.

The gene calls are TRBV5-1 and TRBJ1-6, with TRBD1 matching over 10 bases. V was pared by 0 bases and J by 11 bases, with 5 bases of the junction left unmatched. This CDR3 contains 15 residues. Germline CDR1 reads SGHRS; CDR2 reads YFSETQ. This CDR3 is CASSLGQGAFAPLHF. The CDR3 nucleotides are TGCGCCAGCAGCTTGGGACAGGGGGCCTTTGCACCCCTCCACTTT.

V gene TRBV5-1 combines with J gene TRBJ2-7, with D tentatively TRBD1 (6 bases). The germline V and J ends were trimmed by 2 bases and 0 bases, with 9 bases remaining between them. The CDR3 loop spans 14 amino acids. Germline V gives CDR1 SGHRS, CDR2 YFSETQ. The CDR3 sequence is CASSLTGSSYEQYF. The CDR3 DNA follows: TGCGCCAGCAGCTTAACAGGGAGCTCCTACGAGCAGTACTTC.

This clone was detected only a few times. The CDR3 DNA sequence: TGTGCCAGCAGTTTCCTATCCCCGACCGGGACAGGGGGGTTTGACTATGGCTACACCTTC. As protein: CASSFLSPTGTGGFDYGYTF. V usage is TRBV27 and J usage is TRBJ1-2; 11 bases are a match to TRBD1. Germline trimming cut 3 bases from V and 3 bases from J; bases unmatched to any gene: 18. This CDR3 is built from 20 residues. Germline loops: CDR1 MNHEY, CDR2 SMNVEV (reference sequence).

The rearrangement uses TRBV28 and TRBJ2-4; 9 nucleotides match TRBD1. Looked up from germline, CDR1 is MDHEN and CDR2 is SYDVKM. Trimming cost V 6 bases and J 7 bases; bases outside gene matches: 10. The CDR3 runs to 15 residues. The CDR3 nucleotides read TGTGCCAGCAGCTCTACCGGGACAGGGAGGAACATTCAGTACTTC. It codes for CASSSTGTGRNIQYF.

The genes are TRBV5-1 and TRBJ2-3; D may be TRBD2 (6 bases). The CDR3 spans 16 residues. Germline loops: CDR1 SGHRS, CDR2 YFSETQ. Between the trimmed V and J ends, which lost 4 bases and 3 bases, there was a span of 18 bases. The CDR3 DNA sequence: TGCGCCAGCAGCCTTACCGGGAGCCGAGTTACAGATACGCAGTATTTT. Protein product: CASSLTGSRVTDTQYF. The whole variable domain, remainder taken from reference TRBV5-1 and TRBJ2-3, is KAGVTQTPRYLIKTRGQQVTLSCSPISGHRSVSWYQQTPGQGLQFLFEYFSETQRNKGNFPGRFSGRQFSNSRSEMNVSTLELGDSALYLCASSLTGSRVTDTQYFGPGTRLTVL.

The rearrangement links TRBV20-1 to TRBJ2-7; D is unresolved. The V end lost 8 bases, the J end lost 1 base, and 9 bases lay between the germline ends. The CDR3 contains 11 residues. CDR1 and CDR2 from the germline V gene are DFQATT and SNEGSKA (reference sequence). DNA for the CDR3: TGCAGTTGGCTGGTTTCCTACGAGCAGTACTTC. It codes for CSWLVSYEQYF.